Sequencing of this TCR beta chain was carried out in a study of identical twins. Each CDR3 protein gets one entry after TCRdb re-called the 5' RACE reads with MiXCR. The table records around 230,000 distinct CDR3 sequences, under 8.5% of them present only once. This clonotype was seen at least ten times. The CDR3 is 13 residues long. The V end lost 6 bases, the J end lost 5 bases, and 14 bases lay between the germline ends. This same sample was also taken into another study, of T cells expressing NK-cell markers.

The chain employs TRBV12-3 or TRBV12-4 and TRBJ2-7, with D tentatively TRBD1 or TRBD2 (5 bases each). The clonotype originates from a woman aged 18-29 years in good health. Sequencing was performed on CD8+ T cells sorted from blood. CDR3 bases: TGTGCCAGCAGCCCGGGACCTGCTAACGAGCAGTACTTC. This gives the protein CASSPGPANEQYF.